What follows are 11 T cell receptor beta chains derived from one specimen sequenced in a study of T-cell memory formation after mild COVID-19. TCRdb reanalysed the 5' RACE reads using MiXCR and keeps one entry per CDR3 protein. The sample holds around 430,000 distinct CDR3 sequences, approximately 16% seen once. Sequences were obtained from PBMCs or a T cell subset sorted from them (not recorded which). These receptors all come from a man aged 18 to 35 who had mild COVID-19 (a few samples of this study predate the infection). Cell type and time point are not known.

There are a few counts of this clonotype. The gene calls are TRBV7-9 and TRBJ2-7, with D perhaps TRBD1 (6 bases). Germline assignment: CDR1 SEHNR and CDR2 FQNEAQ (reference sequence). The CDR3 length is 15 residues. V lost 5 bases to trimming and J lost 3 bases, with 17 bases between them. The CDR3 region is CASSPGQTLDYEQYF. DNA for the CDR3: TGTGCCAGCAGCCCCGGACAGACCCTCGACTACGAGCAGTACTTC.

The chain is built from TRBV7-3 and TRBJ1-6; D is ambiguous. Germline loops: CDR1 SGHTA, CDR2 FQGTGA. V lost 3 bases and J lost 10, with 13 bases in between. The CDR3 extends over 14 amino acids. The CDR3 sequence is CASSFGPGGSPLHF. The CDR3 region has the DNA TGTGCCAGCAGCTTCGGACCCGGTGGATCACCCCTCCACTTT.

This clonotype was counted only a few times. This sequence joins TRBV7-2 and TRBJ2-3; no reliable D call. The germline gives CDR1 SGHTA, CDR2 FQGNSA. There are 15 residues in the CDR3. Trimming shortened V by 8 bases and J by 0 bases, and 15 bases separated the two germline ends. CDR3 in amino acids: CASVFLVVSTDTQYF. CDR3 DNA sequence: TGTGCCAGCGTATTTCTAGTGGTTAGCACAGATACGCAGTATTTT.

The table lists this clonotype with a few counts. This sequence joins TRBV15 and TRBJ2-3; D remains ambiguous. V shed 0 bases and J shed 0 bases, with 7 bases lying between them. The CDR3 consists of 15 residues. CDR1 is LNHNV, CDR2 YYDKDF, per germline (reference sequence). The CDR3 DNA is TGTGCCACCAGCAGAGAATTGTCTAGCACAGATACGCAGTATTTT. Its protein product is CATSRELSSTDTQYF. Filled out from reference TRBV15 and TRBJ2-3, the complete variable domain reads DAMVIQNPRYQVTQFGKPVTLSCSQTLNHNVMYWYQQKSSQAPKLLFHYYDKDFNNEADTPDNFQSRRPNTSFCFLDIRSPGLGDTAMYLCATSRELSSTDTQYFGPGTRLTVL.

CDR3 amino acids: CASTPGTGGLYNEQFF. CDR3 bases: TGTGCCAGCACCCCCGGGACAGGGGGCCTTTACAATGAGCAGTTCTTC. The chain employs TRBV5-5 and TRBJ2-1, with TRBD1 identical over 12 bases. Losses at the gene ends were 6 bases for V and 4 bases for J; bases not matched to a gene: 8. The CDR3 loop spans 16 amino acids. Germline V CDR1 and CDR2: SGHKS, YYEKEE (reference sequence). Variable domain in full (rest from reference TRBV5-5 and TRBJ2-1): DAGVTQSPTHLIKTRGQQVTLRCSPISGHKSVSWYQQVLGQGPQFIFQYYEKEERGRGNFPDRFSARQFPNYSSELNVNALLLGDSALYLCASTPGTGGLYNEQFFGPGTRLTVL.

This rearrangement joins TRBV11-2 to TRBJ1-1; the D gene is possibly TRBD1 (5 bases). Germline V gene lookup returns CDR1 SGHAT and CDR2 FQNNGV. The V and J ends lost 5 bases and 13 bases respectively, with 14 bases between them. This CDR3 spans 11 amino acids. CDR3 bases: TGTGCCAGCAGCAATGGGACGATCGGTTTCTTT. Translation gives CASSNGTIGFF.

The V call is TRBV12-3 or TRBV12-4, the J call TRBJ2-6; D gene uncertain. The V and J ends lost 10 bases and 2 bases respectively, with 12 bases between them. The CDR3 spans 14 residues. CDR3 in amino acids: CATQQDPGANVLTF. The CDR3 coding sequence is TGTGCCACCCAACAAGATCCTGGGGCCAACGTCCTGACTTTC.

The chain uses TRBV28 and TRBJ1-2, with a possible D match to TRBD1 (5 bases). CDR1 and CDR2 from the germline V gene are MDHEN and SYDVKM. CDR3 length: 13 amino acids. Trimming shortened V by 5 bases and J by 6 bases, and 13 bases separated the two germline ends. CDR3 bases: TGTGCCAGCAGTCTCGGGGGGGTTAATGGCTACACCTTC. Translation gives CASSLGGVNGYTF.

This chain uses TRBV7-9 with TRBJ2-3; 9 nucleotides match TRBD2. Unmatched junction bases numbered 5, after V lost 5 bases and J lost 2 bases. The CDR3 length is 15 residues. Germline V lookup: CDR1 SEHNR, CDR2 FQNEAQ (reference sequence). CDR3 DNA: TGTGCCAGCAGCACAGCGGGGGGTAACACAGATACGCAGTATTTT. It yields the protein CASSTAGGNTDTQYF. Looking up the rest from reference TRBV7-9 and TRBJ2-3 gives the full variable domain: DTGVSQNPRHKITKRGQNVTFRCDPISEHNRLYWYRQTLGQGPEFLTYFQNEAQLEKSRLLSDRFSAERPKGSFSTLEIQRTEQGDSAMYLCASSTAGGNTDTQYFGPGTRLTVL.

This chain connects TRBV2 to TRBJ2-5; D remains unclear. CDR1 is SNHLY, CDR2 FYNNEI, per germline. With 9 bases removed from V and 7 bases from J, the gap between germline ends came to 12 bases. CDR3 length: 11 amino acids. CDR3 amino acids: CASTTSLTQYF. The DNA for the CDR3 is TGTGCCAGTACAACCTCTCTGACCCAGTACTTC.

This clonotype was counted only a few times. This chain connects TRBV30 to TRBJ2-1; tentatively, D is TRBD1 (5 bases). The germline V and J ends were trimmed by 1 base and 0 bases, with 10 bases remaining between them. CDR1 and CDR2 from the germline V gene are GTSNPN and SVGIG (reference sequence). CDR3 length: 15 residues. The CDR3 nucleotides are TGTGCCTGGAGTGCCAGGGCGAGCTCCTACAATGAGCAGTTCTTC. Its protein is CAWSARASSYNEQFF.